The clone carrying this T cell receptor beta chain was detected a few times. TCRdb used MiXCR to reprocess the 5' RACE reads, holding one entry per CDR3 protein. The sample includes around 310,000 distinct CDR3 sequences, more than 8.5% seen only once; the top ten take about 20%. The data belong to a study of T cells after yellow fever vaccination. V was cut by 7 bases and J by 4 bases, with 13 bases left in between. Germline V gene data show CDR1 as SEHNR and CDR2 as FQNEAQ (reference sequence). This CDR3 region has 13 residues. The sequence came from a man aged 18 to 30 who received the YFV17D yellow fever vaccine. The sequences come from PBMCs, collected on the day of the first yellow fever vaccination. This chain links TRBV7-9 with TRBJ1-2; tentative D call: TRBD1 (6 bases). CDR3 coding DNA: TGTGCCAGCATCCCCACAGGGTCCTATGGCTACACCTTC. Residues: CASIPTGSYGYTF.